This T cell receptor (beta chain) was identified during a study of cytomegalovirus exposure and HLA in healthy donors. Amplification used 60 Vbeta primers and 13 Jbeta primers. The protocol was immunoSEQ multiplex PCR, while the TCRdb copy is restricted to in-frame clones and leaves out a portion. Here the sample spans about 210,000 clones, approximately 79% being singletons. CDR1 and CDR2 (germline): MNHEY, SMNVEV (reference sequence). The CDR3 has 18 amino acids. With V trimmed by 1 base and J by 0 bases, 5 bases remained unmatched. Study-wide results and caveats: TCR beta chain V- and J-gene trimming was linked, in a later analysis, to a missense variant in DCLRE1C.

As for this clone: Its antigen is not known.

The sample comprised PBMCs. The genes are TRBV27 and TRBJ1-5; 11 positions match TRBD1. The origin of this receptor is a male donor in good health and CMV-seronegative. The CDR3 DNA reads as TGTGCCAGCAGTTTATGGGGGACAGGGGGAGATAGCAATCAGCCCCAGCATTTT. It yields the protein CASSLWGTGGDSNQPQHF.